This TCR beta chain was captured by sequencing in a study of blood T cell repertoires in COVID-19 (dated by TCRdb to between 2020 and 2021). Background on the whole study: Samples covering the acute and convalescent phases of COVID-19 were provided by collaborators in the United States, Italy and Spain. A de-identified subject ID, COVID-19 status, age in years and sex were almost always included in the sample metadata. The material from the prospective study consisted of cDNA or gDNA derived from T cells, B-cell-depleted T cells, or PBMCs. The repertoires were made available in a free public database intended to serve as a resource for research on the immune response to SARS-CoV-2. HLA class I and class II types, where available, came from metadata supplied by the sample provider rather than from assay-based typing. The samples were drawn from two sources: the first 160 participants of the ongoing ImmuneRACE study, and fewer than 1,500 subjects contributed by 6 global collaborators. The dataset comprised deeply sampled blood TCRbeta repertoires from subjects exposed to, actively infected with, or recovered from COVID-19. General findings and caveats noted by the study authors: The quantity of clinical and demographic metadata differed by source and by participant and was supplied without curation.

TCRbeta CDR3 regions were amplified from genomic DNA using the immunoSEQ Assay, a bias-controlled multiplex PCR. On the authors' methods: The number of nucleated cells in each sample was estimated by amplification of reference gene primers within the assay. Sequence reads were collapsed and filtered to measure the absolute abundance of every unique TCRbeta CDR3 rearrangement. For each sample, productive Simpson clonality was calculated by taking the square root of Simpson's diversity index across productive rearrangements. TCRdb retrieved this table from immuneACCESS and kept in-frame rearrangements only. Not all clones are present; in checked studies, unresolved V genes account for under half, and no reason is known for the remainder. V, J and clone size reflect that table, while D and trimming were determined from the DNA. A total of some 68,000 clones appear in this sample, 80% to 90% of them only once. The ten largest clones represent almost 4.5% of the sample.

Points on this clone: Its target antigen remains unknown. Base quality data are lacking; no much larger clone is found one base away.

The CDR3 contains 12 residues, cysteine and phenylalanine counted. Here the CDR3 DNA is all that survives: 36 bases in frame from base 1. Per the germline V gene (reference sequence), DFQATT is the CDR1 and SNEGSKA is the CDR2. V drops 3 bases and J drops 3 bases, leaving 9 bases in between. The collaborating institutions used their own protocols to collect whole blood in K2EDTA tubes. For TCRbeta analysis, collaborators shipped samples as frozen whole blood, isolated PBMCs, or DNA extracted from either of those sample types. Material: peripheral blood. This TCR came from a man over 45 with active COVID-19. The chain is made from TRBV20-1 and TRBJ2-7; possibly the D gene is TRBD2, per 5 matching bases. The CDR3 sequence is CSASVSDYEQYF. The nucleotide sequence reads TGCAGTGCTAGTGTTAGCGACTACGAGCAGTACTTC.